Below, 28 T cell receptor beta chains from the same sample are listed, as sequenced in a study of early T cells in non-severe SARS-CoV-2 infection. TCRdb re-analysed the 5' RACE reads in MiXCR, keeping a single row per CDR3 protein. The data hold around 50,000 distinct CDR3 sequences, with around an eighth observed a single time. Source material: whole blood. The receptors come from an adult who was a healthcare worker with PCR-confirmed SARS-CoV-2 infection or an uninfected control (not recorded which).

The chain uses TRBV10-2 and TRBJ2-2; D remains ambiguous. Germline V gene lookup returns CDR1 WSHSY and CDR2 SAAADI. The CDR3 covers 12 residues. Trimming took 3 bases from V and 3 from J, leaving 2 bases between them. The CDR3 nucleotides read TGCGCCAGCAGTGACCACACCGGGGAGCTGTTTTTT. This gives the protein CASSDHTGELFF.

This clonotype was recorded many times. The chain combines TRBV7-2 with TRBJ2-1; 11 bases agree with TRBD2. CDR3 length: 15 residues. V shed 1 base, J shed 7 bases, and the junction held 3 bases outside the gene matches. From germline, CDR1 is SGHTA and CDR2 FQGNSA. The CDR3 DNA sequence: TGTGCCAGCAGCTTAGTAGCGGGGGGGCCGAATGAGCAGTTCTTC. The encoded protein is CASSLVAGGPNEQFF.

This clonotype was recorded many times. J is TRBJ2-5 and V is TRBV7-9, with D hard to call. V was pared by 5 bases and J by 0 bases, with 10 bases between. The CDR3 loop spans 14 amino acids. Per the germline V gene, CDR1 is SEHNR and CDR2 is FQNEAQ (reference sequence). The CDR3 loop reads CASSPDHNQETQYF. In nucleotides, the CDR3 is TGTGCCAGCAGCCCTGACCACAACCAAGAGACCCAGTACTTC.

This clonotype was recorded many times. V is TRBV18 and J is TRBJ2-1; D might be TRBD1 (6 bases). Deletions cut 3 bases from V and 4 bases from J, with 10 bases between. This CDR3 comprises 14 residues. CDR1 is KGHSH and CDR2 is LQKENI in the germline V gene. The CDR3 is CASSPSTGYNEQFF. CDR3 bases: TGTGCCAGCTCACCTTCGACAGGATACAATGAGCAGTTCTTC.

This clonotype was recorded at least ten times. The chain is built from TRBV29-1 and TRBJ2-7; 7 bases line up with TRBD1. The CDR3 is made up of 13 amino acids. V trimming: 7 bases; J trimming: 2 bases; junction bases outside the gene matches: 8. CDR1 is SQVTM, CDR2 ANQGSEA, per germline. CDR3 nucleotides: TGCAGCGCAACCGACAGGGCTACCTACGAGCAGTACTTC. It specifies CSATDRATYEQYF.

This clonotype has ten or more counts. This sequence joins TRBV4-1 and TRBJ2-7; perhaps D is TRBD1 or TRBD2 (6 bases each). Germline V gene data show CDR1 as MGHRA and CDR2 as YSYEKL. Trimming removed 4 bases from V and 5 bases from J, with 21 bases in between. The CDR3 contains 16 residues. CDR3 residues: CASSPRRDTSPNEQYF. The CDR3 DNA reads TGCGCCAGCAGCCCGAGGAGGGACACCTCGCCCAACGAGCAGTACTTC.

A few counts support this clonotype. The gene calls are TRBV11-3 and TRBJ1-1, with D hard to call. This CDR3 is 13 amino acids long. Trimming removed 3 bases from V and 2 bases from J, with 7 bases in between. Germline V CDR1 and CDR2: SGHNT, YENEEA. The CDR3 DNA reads TGTGCCAGCAGCTTCGGCTCAAACACTGAAGCTTTCTTT. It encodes CASSFGSNTEAFF.

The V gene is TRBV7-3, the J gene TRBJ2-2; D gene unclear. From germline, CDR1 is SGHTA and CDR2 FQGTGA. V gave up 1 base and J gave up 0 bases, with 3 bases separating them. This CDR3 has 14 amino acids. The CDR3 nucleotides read TGTGCCAGCAGCTTAAAGGCGAACACCGGGGAGCTGTTTTTT. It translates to CASSLKANTGELFF.

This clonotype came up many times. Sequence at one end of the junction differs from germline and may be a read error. CDR3 DNA: TGTGCCAGCAGCCCCCCGACCGGGACCCACAAATTT. Its translation is CASSPPTGTHKF. The J gene is TRBJ2-3, the V gene TRBV28; tentatively, D is TRBD1 or TRBD2 (5 bases each). Germline assignment: CDR1 MDHEN and CDR2 SYDVKM. The CDR3 runs to 12 residues. The full variable domain, in which reference TRBV28 and TRBJ2-3 provide the parts outside the CDR3, is DVKVTQSSRYLVKRTGEKVFLECVQDMDHENMFWYRQDPGLGLRLIYFSYDVKMKEKGDIPEGYSVSREKKERFSLILESASTNQTSMYLCASSPPTGTHKFGPGTRLTVL.

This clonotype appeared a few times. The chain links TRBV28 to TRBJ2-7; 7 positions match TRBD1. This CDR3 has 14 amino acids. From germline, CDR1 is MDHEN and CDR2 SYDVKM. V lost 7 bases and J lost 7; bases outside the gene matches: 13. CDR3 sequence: CASKLTGELREQYF. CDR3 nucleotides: TGTGCCAGCAAGTTAACAGGGGAATTGAGAGAGCAGTACTTC.

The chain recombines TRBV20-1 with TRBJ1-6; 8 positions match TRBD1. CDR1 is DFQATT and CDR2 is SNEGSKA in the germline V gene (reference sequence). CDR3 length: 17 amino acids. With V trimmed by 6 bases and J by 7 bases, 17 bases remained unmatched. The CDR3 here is CSARDRTTQLTNSPLHF. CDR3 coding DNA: TGCAGTGCCCGGGACAGGACAACGCAGCTAACCAATTCACCCCTCCACTTT.

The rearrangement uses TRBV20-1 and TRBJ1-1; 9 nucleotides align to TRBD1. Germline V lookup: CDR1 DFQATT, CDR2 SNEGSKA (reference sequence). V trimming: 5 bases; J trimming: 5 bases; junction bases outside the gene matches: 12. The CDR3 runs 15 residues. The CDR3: CSARSGGQGFTEAFF. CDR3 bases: TGCAGTGCTCGATCAGGTGGACAGGGGTTTACTGAAGCTTTCTTT.

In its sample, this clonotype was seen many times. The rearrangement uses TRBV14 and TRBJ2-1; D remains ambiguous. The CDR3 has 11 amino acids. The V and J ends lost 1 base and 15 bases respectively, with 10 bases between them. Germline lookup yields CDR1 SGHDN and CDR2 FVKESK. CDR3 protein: CASSQAGVGFF. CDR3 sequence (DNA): TGTGCCAGCAGCCAAGCGGGTGTGGGGTTCTTC.

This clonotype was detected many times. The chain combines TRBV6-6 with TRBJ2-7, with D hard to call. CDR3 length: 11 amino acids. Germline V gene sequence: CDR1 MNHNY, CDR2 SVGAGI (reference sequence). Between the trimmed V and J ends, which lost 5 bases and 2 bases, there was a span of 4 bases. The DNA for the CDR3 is TGTGCCAGCAGTCAAACCTACGAGCAGTACTTC. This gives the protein CASSQTYEQYF.

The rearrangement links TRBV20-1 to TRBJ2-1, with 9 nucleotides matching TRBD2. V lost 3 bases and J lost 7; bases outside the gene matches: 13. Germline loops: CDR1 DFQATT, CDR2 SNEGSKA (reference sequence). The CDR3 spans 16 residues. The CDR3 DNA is TGCAGTGCTAGGGACTCTTGGCGGGAGGGTAGGAATGAGCAGTTCTTC. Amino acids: CSARDSWREGRNEQFF.

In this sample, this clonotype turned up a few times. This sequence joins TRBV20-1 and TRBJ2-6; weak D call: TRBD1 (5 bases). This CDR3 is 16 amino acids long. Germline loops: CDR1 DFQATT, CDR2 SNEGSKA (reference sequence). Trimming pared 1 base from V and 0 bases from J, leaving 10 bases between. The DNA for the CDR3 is TGCAGTGCTAGAGGCGACAGCAGCTCTGGGGCCAACGTCCTGACTTTC. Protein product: CSARGDSSSGANVLTF.

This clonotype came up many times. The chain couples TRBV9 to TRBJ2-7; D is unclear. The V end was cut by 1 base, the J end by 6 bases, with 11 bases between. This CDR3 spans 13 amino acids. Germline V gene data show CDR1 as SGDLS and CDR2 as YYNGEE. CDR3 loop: CASSVQAFGEQYF. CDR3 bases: TGTGCCAGCAGCGTACAGGCCTTTGGCGAGCAGTACTTC.

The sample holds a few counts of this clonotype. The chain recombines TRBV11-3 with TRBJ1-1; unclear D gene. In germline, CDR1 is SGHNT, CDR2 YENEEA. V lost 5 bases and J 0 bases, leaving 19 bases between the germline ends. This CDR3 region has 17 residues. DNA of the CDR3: TGTGCCAGCAGCCCGTACCCCTCGCAGGAGCTGAACACTGAAGCTTTCTTT. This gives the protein CASSPYPSQELNTEAFF.

In DNA, the CDR3 is TGTGCCAGCAGCTCCACGAGCCTCCAGGCTGAAGCTTTCTTT. Amino acids: CASSSTSLQAEAFF. The chain employs TRBV7-9 and TRBJ1-1; D ambiguous. Germline loops: CDR1 SEHNR, CDR2 FQNEAQ (reference sequence). This CDR3 comprises 14 residues. Trimming cost V 4 bases and J 6 bases, with 15 bases left between them.

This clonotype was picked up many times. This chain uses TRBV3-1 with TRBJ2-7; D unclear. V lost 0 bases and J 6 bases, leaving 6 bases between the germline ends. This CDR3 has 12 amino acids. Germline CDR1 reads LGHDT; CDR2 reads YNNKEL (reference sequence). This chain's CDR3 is CASSQEGSEQYF. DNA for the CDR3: TGTGCCAGCAGCCAAGAGGGTAGCGAGCAGTACTTC.

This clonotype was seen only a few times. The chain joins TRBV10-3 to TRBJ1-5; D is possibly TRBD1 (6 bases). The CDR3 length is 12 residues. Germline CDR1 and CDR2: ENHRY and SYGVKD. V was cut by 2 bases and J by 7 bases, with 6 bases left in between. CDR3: CAISERGQPQHF. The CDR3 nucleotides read TGTGCCATCAGTGAGAGGGGGCAGCCCCAGCATTTT.

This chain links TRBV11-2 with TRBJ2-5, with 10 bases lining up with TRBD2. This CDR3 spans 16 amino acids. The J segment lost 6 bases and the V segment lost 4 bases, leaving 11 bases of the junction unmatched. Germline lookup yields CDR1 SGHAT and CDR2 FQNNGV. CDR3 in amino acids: CASSSLSGRAGKTQYF. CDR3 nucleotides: TGTGCCAGCAGCTCACTGAGCGGGAGGGCCGGGAAGACCCAGTACTTC.

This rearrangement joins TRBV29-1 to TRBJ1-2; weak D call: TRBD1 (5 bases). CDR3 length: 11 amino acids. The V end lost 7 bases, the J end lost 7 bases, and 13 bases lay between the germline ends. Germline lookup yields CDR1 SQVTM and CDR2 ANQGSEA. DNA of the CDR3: TGCAGCGGCCAGGGTCTGGCTGGCTACACCTTC. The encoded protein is CSGQGLAGYTF.

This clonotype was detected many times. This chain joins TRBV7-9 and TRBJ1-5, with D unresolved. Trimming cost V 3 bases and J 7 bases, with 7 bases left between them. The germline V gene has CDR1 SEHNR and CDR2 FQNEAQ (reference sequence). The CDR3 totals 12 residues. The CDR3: CASSFGGQPQHF. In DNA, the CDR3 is TGTGCCAGCAGCTTTGGAGGACAGCCCCAGCATTTT. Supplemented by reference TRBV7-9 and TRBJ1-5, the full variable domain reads DTGVSQNPRHKITKRGQNVTFRCDPISEHNRLYWYRQTLGQGPEFLTYFQNEAQLEKSRLLSDRFSAERPKGSFSTLEIQRTEQGDSAMYLCASSFGGQPQHFGDGTRLSIL.

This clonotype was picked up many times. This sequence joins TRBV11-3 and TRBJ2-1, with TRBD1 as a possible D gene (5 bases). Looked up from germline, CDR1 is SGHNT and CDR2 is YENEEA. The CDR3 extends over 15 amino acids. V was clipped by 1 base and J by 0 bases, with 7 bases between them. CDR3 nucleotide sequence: TGTGCCAGCAGCTTAGGGGGCCGCTCCTACAATGAGCAGTTCTTC. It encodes CASSLGGRSYNEQFF.

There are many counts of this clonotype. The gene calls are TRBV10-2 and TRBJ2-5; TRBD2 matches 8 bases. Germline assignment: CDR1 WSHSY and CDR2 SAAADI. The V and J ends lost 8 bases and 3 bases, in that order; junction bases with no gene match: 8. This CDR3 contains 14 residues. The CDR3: CASGVGTRKETQYF. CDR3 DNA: TGCGCCAGCGGTGTAGGGACTAGGAAAGAGACCCAGTACTTC.

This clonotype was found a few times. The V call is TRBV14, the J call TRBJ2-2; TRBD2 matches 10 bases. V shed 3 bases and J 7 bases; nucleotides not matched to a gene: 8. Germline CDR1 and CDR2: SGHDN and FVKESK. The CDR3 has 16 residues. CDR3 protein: CASSQLAGAFVGELFF. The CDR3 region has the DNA TGTGCCAGCAGCCAGCTAGCGGGAGCATTTGTCGGGGAGCTGTTTTTT.

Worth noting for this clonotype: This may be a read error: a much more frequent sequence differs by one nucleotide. This chain's CDR3 is CASSITVTEIIQYF. DNA for the CDR3: TGTGCCAGTAGTATAACGGTGACGGAAATAATTCAGTACTTC. The gene calls are TRBV19 and TRBJ2-4; unclear D gene. This CDR3 has 14 amino acids. Trimming took 2 bases from V and 10 from J, leaving 15 bases between them. Germline V gene sequence: CDR1 LNHDA, CDR2 SQIVND (reference sequence).